This T cell receptor (beta chain) is from a study of OX40 agonist ivuxolimab in advanced cancers. Notes on the study in general: Among the lowest peripheral clonal expansion occurred in 0.1-3.0 mg/kg partial responders.

With respect to this clone: The antigen remains undetermined.

Here immunoSEQ multiplex PCR was the method, and the copy in TCRdb shows in-frame clones only, minus some. The repertoire has approximately 80,000 clones, 91% of them found once; the top ten carry 8.4%. The CDR3 loop spans 15 amino acids. Germline V gene data show CDR1 as LGHNA and CDR2 as YSLEER. Trimming cost V 4 bases and J 2 bases, with 12 bases left between them. This sequence joins TRBV4-3 and TRBJ1-3, with D hard to call. This specimen consisted of CD4+ or CD8+ T cells sorted from blood, obtained in a trial of the OX40 agonist ivuxolimab. This sequence was found in an adult with an advanced solid tumor such as melanoma, head and neck, liver or kidney cancer. The CDR3 is CASSPSDSAGNTIYF. In DNA, the CDR3 is TGCGCCAGCAGCCCTAGCGATTCAGCTGGAAACACCATATATTTT.